Following are 24 T cell receptor beta chains from one sample sequenced in a study of OX40 agonist ivuxolimab in advanced cancers. The protocol was immunoSEQ multiplex PCR, while the TCRdb copy is restricted to in-frame clones and leaves out a portion. The repertoire consists of about 59,000 clones, with around 92% occurring once and the leading ten covering around 25%. The sample consisted of CD4+ or CD8+ T cells sorted from blood, taken in a trial of the OX40 agonist ivuxolimab. Source of these receptors: an adult with an advanced solid tumor such as melanoma, head and neck, liver or kidney cancer.

The chain uses TRBV11-3 and TRBJ2-3; TRBD1 aligns across 10 bases. V shed 5 bases and J 4 bases; nucleotides not matched to a gene: 6. The CDR3 consists of 15 residues. Germline loops: CDR1 SGHNT, CDR2 YENEEA. CDR3 in DNA: TGTGCCAGCAGCCCCAGGACAGGGGGGGCAGATACGCAGTATTTT. It codes for CASSPRTGGADTQYF.

The chain joins TRBV28 to TRBJ1-1, with 8 bases identical to TRBD1. The CDR3 length is 13 residues. From germline, CDR1 is MDHEN and CDR2 SYDVKM. Unmatched junction bases numbered 6, after V lost 6 bases and J lost 6 bases. This chain's CDR3 is CASRDTGGPEAFF. The CDR3 region has the DNA TGTGCCAGCAGAGATACAGGGGGGCCTGAAGCTTTCTTT.

This clone was recorded once. The chain combines TRBV9 with TRBJ2-2; D is perhaps TRBD1 (6 bases). The CDR3 has 13 residues. Germline V gene data show CDR1 as SGDLS and CDR2 as YYNGEE. With 5 bases removed from V and 6 bases from J, the gap between germline ends came to 11 bases. CDR3: CASRGEGAGELFF. CDR3 nucleotides: TGTGCCAGCAGAGGTGAGGGGGCCGGGGAGCTGTTTTTT.

J is TRBJ2-1 and V is TRBV28; D perhaps matches TRBD2 (6 bases). The ends were cut back, 5 bases at V and 3 bases at J, with 14 bases in the middle. The CDR3 contains 15 residues. Germline-derived CDR1 and CDR2 are MDHEN and SYDVKM. The CDR3 protein is CASSAGRAGYNEQFF. The CDR3 bases are TGTGCCAGCAGTGCAGGTCGAGCGGGCTACAATGAGCAGTTCTTC. The variable domain in full, completed from reference TRBV28 and TRBJ2-1, reads DVKVTQSSRYLVKRTGEKVFLECVQDMDHENMFWYRQDPGLGLRLIYFSYDVKMKEKGDIPEGYSVSREKKERFSLILESASTNQTSMYLCASSAGRAGYNEQFFGPGTRLTVL.

The CDR3 loop reads CASSTGTWGYGYTF. CDR3 nucleotide sequence: TGTGCCAGTAGTACAGGGACCTGGGGCTATGGCTACACCTTC. J is TRBJ1-2 and V is TRBV19, with D possibly matching TRBD1 (5 bases). The CDR3 sequence is 14 residues long. V was pared by 4 bases and J by 4 bases, with 13 bases between. Germline CDR1 and CDR2: LNHDA and SQIVND (reference sequence). Full variable domain (missing parts from reference TRBV19 and TRBJ1-2): DGGITQSPKYLFRKEGQNVTLSCEQNLNHDAMYWYRQDPGQGLRLIYYSQIVNDFQKGDIAEGYSVSREKKESFPLTVTSAQKNPTAFYLCASSTGTWGYGYTFGSGTRLTVV.

The V and J genes are TRBV7-9 and TRBJ1-3; D gene uncertain. The CDR3 loop spans 12 amino acids. Trimming took off 6 bases at V and 4 bases at J, with 7 bases between the two ends. Germline V CDR1 and CDR2: SEHNR, FQNEAQ (reference sequence). CDR3 nucleotides: TGTGCCAGCAGTCCCCTGGGAAACACCATATATTTT. It specifies CASSPLGNTIYF.

The gene calls are TRBV7-2 and TRBJ2-4; a possible D gene is TRBD2 (5 bases). The length of the CDR3 is 13 residues. V lost 3 bases to trimming and J lost 8 bases, with 11 bases between them. From germline, CDR1 is SGHTA and CDR2 FQGNSA. CDR3 nucleotide sequence: TGTGCCAGCAGCTTTGGTCCCGGGGACATTCAGTACTTC. It translates to CASSFGPGDIQYF.

The chain couples TRBV19 to TRBJ2-1, with a tentative D call TRBD2 (5 bases). V was shortened by 3 bases and J by 7 bases, with 22 bases between the two germline ends. Germline V gene lookup returns CDR1 LNHDA and CDR2 SQIVND (reference sequence). This CDR3 comprises 17 residues. The CDR3 coding sequence is TGTGCCAGTAGTATCCCCGCCTTCGGGGTTACAATTAATGAGCAGTTCTTC. Protein sequence: CASSIPAFGVTINEQFF.

V is TRBV7-9 and J is TRBJ2-1, with no clear D. This CDR3 has 13 amino acids. V gave up 1 base and J gave up 1 base, with 2 bases separating them. Germline CDR1 and CDR2: SEHNR and FQNEAQ (reference sequence). CDR3 sequence (DNA): TGTGCCAGCAGCTTAGGGTCCTACAATGAGCAGTTCTTC. It is translated as CASSLGSYNEQFF. Complete variable domain (other parts from reference TRBV7-9 and TRBJ2-1): DTGVSQNPRHKITKRGQNVTFRCDPISEHNRLYWYRQTLGQGPEFLTYFQNEAQLEKSRLLSDRFSAERPKGSFSTLEIQRTEQGDSAMYLCASSLGSYNEQFFGPGTRLTVL.

The count of this clone is one. J is TRBJ2-7 and V is TRBV27; D is perhaps TRBD2 (6 bases). The germline V gene has CDR1 MNHEY and CDR2 SMNVEV (reference sequence). The CDR3 loop spans 12 amino acids. V lost 2 bases and J lost 4, with 6 bases in between. The CDR3 loop reads CASSLSGYEQYF. CDR3 sequence (DNA): TGTGCCAGCAGTTTAAGCGGGTACGAGCAGTACTTC.

This clone was counted a single time. The chain employs TRBV11-3 and TRBJ2-1; 9 positions match TRBD2. This CDR3 spans 15 amino acids. Germline V CDR1 and CDR2: SGHNT, YENEEA. V trimming: 5 bases; J trimming: 9 bases; junction bases outside the gene matches: 11. CDR3 DNA sequence: TGTGCCAGCAGCCATCTGGTAGTAGCGGGAGCTGAGCAGTTCTTC. It specifies CASSHLVVAGAEQFF.

The chain links TRBV28 to TRBJ2-1; TRBD2 might be the D (5 bases). CDR3 length equals 15 residues. The germline V and J ends were trimmed by 8 bases and 8 bases, with 22 bases remaining between them. The germline V gene has CDR1 MDHEN and CDR2 SYDVKM. CDR3 DNA sequence: TGTGCCAGCCTCAGTTTATATGCGGGCAAGGATGAGCAGTTCTTC. Its translation: CASLSLYAGKDEQFF.

J is TRBJ1-5 and V is TRBV7-9, with D uncertain. The ends were cut back, 1 base at V and 3 bases at J, with 7 bases in the middle. There are 14 residues in the CDR3. CDR1 SEHNR and CDR2 FQNEAQ come from the germline V gene (reference sequence). DNA for the CDR3: TGTGCCAGCAGCTTAGGGGTAGCCAATCAGCCCCAGCATTTT. This codes for CASSLGVANQPQHF.

The V and J genes are TRBV28 and TRBJ2-1; D is possibly TRBD1 (6 bases). Trimming pared 9 bases from V and 9 bases from J, leaving 12 bases between. Per germline, CDR1 MDHEN and CDR2 SYDVKM. CDR3 length: 11 residues. CDR3 protein: CASSRGGEQFF. DNA for the CDR3: TGTGCCAGTTCACGAGGGGGTGAGCAGTTCTTC.

The chain combines TRBV6-1 with TRBJ2-7, with D possibly being TRBD1 (5 bases). CDR1 and CDR2 from the germline V gene are MNHNS and SASEGT. The germline V and J ends were trimmed by 8 bases and 2 bases, with 10 bases remaining between them. The CDR3 has 12 residues. The CDR3 sequence is CASFDSTYEQYF. Written as DNA, the CDR3 is TGTGCCAGCTTTGACAGTACCTACGAGCAGTACTTC.

The CDR3 region is CASSLTGLAQQYF. CDR3 DNA: TGTGCCAGCAGCTTAACAGGACTAGCCCAGCAGTACTTC. The chain employs TRBV13 and TRBJ2-7, with TRBD2 matching 8 bases. This CDR3 is built from 13 residues. Germline lookup yields CDR1 PRHDT and CDR2 FYEKMQ (reference sequence). The junction had 5 bases not matched to a gene; V was cut back by 2 bases and J by 8 bases.

In regard to this clone: With a much larger clone just one base away, this may be a read error. The chain uses TRBV13 and TRBJ2-3; D not certain. V shed 0 bases and J shed 0 bases, with 1 base lying between them. The CDR3 is 13 amino acids. Germline-derived CDR1 and CDR2 are PRHDT and FYEKMQ (reference sequence). Written as DNA, the CDR3 is TGTGCCAGCAGCTTAGGAAGCACAGATACGCAGTATTTT. It specifies CASSLGSTDTQYF. Drawing the rest from reference TRBV13 and TRBJ2-3, the complete variable domain is AAGVIQSPRHLIKEKRETATLKCYPIPRHDTVYWYQQGPGQDPQFLISFYEKMQSDKGSIPDRFSAQQFSDYHSELNMSSLELGDSALYFCASSLGSTDTQYFGPGTRLTVL.

CDR3 nucleotide sequence: TGTGCCAGCAGTTACGAGCGGGGGTCCTACGAGCAGTACTTC. It is translated as CASSYERGSYEQYF. The rearrangement links TRBV6-5 to TRBJ2-7, with 8 bases that match TRBD2. The ends lost 2 bases at V and 1 base at J; junction bases unmatched: 1. CDR1 MNHEY and CDR2 SVGAGI come from the germline V gene. The CDR3 is 14 residues long.

The V gene is TRBV7-6, the J gene TRBJ2-2; D call uncertain. The CDR3 spans 15 residues. Germline CDR1 and CDR2: SGHVS and FNYEAQ. The V end lost 1 base, the J end lost 3 bases, and 9 bases lay between the germline ends. DNA for the CDR3: TGTGCCAGCAGCTTAGGGACCCGAGACACCGGGGAGCTGTTTTTT. It specifies CASSLGTRDTGELFF.

The DNA of the CDR3 is TGTGCCAGCAGTCATCACCAAACCAATGAAAAACTGTTTTTT. Residues: CASSHHQTNEKLFF. V gene TRBV6-1 combines with J gene TRBJ1-4, with D hard to call. Trimming removed 5 bases at V and 5 bases at J, with 12 bases between. Looked up from germline, CDR1 is MNHNS and CDR2 is SASEGT. This CDR3 is built from 14 residues.

With regard to this clone: A read error is likely, as this CDR3 ends without the conserved phenylalanine or tryptophan. The chain links TRBV30 to TRBJ2-7, with TRBD1 matching over 8 bases. Germline V gene lookup returns CDR1 GTSNPN and CDR2 SVGIG (reference sequence). Trimming cost V 1 base and J 7 bases; bases outside gene matches: 9. This CDR3 is 14 amino acids long. CDR3 bases: TGTGCCTGGAGTGATGGGCAGGGGGCAAGTGAGCAGTACCTC. The encoded protein is CAWSDGQGASEQYL.

The J gene is TRBJ1-1, the V gene TRBV6-5; 9 nucleotides match TRBD1. V was clipped by 4 bases and J by 4 bases; unmatched bases: 7. The CDR3 has 15 amino acids. Germline V lookup: CDR1 MNHEY, CDR2 SVGAGI. Here the CDR3 reads CASSWTGELFTEAFF. The CDR3 DNA sequence: TGTGCCAGCAGTTGGACAGGGGAATTGTTCACTGAAGCTTTCTTT.

V and J are TRBV11-2 and TRBJ1-1, with 7 bases lining up with TRBD1. CDR1 is SGHAT, CDR2 FQNNGV, per germline. Losses at the gene ends were 4 bases for V and 7 bases for J; bases not matched to a gene: 6. The length of the CDR3 is 13 residues. This chain's CDR3 is CASSWGQINEAFF. The CDR3 DNA follows: TGTGCCAGCAGCTGGGGACAGATTAATGAAGCTTTCTTT. Drawing the rest from reference TRBV11-2 and TRBJ1-1, the complete variable domain is EAGVAQSPRYKIIEKRQSVAFWCNPISGHATLYWYQQILGQGPKLLIQFQNNGVVDDSQLPKDRFSAERLKGVDSTLKIQPAKLEDSAVYLCASSWGQINEAFFGQGTRLTVV.

Concerning this clone: Other DNA sequences in the sample encode the same CDR3. This rearrangement joins TRBV9 to TRBJ2-3; D is ambiguous. V lost 0 bases and J lost 3, with 2 bases in between. The CDR3 runs to 12 residues. Germline CDR1 SGDLS, CDR2 YYNGEE. CDR3 coding DNA: TGTGCCAGCAGCGTAGGTACAGATACGCAGTATTTT. Translated, it gives CASSVGTDTQYF. Complete variable domain (other parts from reference TRBV9 and TRBJ2-3): DSGVTQTPKHLITATGQRVTLRCSPRSGDLSVYWYQQSLDQGLQFLIQYYNGEERAKGNILERFSAQQFPDLHSELNLSSLELGDSALYFCASSVGTDTQYFGPGTRLTVL.